A selection of T cell receptor beta chains follows, all from one sample in a study of cytomegalovirus exposure and HLA in healthy donors. Data came from immunoSEQ multiplex PCR; TCRdb stores just in-frame clones and leaves some out. Of fewer than 150,000 clones detected, around 85% appear once; the ten largest clones hold 0.95% to 1.5%. The material sequenced was PBMCs. All receptors come from a female donor in good health and CMV-seronegative. CDR3s include the opening cysteine and the closing phenylalanine or tryptophan. Fields, in order: V gene, clone size, J gene, CDR3 protein. The size entry is marked missing in some rows and otherwise reads once, few, many or a size class.

TRBV30	-	TRBJ1-2	CAWMISRDSSASYGYTF
TRBV5-6	-	TRBJ2-4	CASSSRYLAKNIQYF
TRBV29-1	-	TRBJ2-6	CSVGPLTDDPSGANVLTF
TRBV10-3	-	TRBJ1-5	CAISDPGKEGNQPQHF
TRBV29-1	-	TRBJ1-2	CSGSTGGAFYGYTF
TRBV19	many	TRBJ1-5	CASSIRDQPQHF
TRBV11-3	-	TRBJ2-7	CASSLERGQFTYEQYF
TRBV29-1	-	TRBJ2-5	CSVELETQYF
TRBV6-5	-	TRBJ2-7	CASSYSSRGDEQYF
TRBV7-9	once	TRBJ2-7	CASSGRLALEQYF
TRBV7-9	-	TRBJ1-1	CASSLQGGEAFF
TRBV5-4	-	TRBJ2-7	CASSETSSYEQYF
TRBV6-5	once	TRBJ1-1	CASSYGQGAKAFF
TRBV7-2	-	TRBJ2-1	CASSGILAGDTAEQFF
TRBV6-5	-	TRBJ1-2	CASSPTGGHHGYTF
TRBV19	-	TRBJ2-7	CASSSPEGGEQYF
TRBV27	-	TRBJ1-1	CATITGDTEAFF
TRBV27	-	TRBJ1-2	CASSAGQFYGYTF
TRBV28	-	TRBJ2-3	CASSLGGSTDTQYF
TRBV7-2	-	TRBJ1-2	CASSLDRYGYTF
TRBV5-1	-	TRBJ1-1	CASSLGTDTEAFF
TRBV4-1	-	TRBJ2-1	CASSQGQGAYNEQFF
TRBV18	-	TRBJ1-3	CASGLSGTAGNTIYF
TRBV2	-	TRBJ1-4	CASSVSGGREEKLFF
TRBV29-1	-	TRBJ2-1	CSVEGPGITTYNEQFF
TRBV6-1	-	TRBJ2-3	CASSGPGLATDTQYF
TRBV29-1	once	TRBJ1-3	CSAGTGTGNTIYF
TRBV6-1	-	TRBJ1-1	CASTRIGTGNTEAFF
TRBV27	-	TRBJ2-7	CASGFRGNEQYF
TRBV18	few	TRBJ1-1	CASSLGQPNTEAFF
TRBV19	-	TRBJ2-7	CATSGGHPNYEQYF
TRBV10-3	once	TRBJ2-7	CAISEPTTSYEQYF
TRBV4-1	-	TRBJ1-5	CASSQEPSAGNQPQHF
TRBV29-1	-	TRBJ2-2	CSVDNRGLNTGELFF
TRBV18	-	TRBJ1-4	CASSFGISEKLFF
TRBV4-1	-	TRBJ2-5	CASSQVVGPAGDQETQYF
TRBV14	-	TRBJ2-7	CASSQLAIYEQYF
TRBV4-1	-	TRBJ2-5	CASSQAPSGSVGETQYF
TRBV6-5	-	TRBJ2-5	CASKERGWQETQYF
TRBV7-9	-	TRBJ1-2	CASSLADRVNYGYTF
TRBV4-1	-	TRBJ2-3	CASSQDGIGTDTQYF
TRBV4-1	-	TRBJ2-3	CASSQILGSDTQYF
TRBV29-1	-	TRBJ2-1	CSVENYQSSYNEQFF
TRBV4-2	-	TRBJ1-2	CASSQGTGGDGYTF
TRBV28	few	TRBJ1-2	CASRETGVLTYGYTF
TRBV5-6	few	TRBJ2-1	CASSLFLTSGYNEQFF
TRBV7-9	-	TRBJ2-7	CASSFPELSSYEQYF